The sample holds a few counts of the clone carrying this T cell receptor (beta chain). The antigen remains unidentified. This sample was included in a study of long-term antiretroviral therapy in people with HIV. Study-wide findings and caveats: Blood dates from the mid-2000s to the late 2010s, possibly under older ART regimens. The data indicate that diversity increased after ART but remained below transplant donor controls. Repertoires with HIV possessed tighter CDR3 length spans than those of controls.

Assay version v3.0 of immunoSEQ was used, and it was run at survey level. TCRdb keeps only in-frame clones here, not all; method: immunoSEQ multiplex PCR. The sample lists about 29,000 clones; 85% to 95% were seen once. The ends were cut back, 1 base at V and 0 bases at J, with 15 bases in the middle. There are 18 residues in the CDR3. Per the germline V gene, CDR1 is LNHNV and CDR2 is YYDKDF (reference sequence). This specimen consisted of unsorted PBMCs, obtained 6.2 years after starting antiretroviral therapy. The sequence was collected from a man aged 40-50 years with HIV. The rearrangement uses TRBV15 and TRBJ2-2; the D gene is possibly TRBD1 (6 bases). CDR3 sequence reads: CATSRVGTPTANTGELFF. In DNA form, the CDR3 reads TGTGCCACCAGCAGAGTCGGGACACCAACGGCGAACACCGGGGAGCTGTTTTTT.